The 18 T cell receptor delta chains in this list originate from one sample, sequenced in a study of gamma-delta T cells after stem cell transplantation. TCRdb re-called clones from the RT-PCR reads using CATT. This table has 1,500 to 2,000 delta-chain clones, about 0.35% appearing once. The sample consisted of gamma-delta T cells. Receptors were obtained from a human donor. It is not recorded whose cells these are; they may come from a transplant donor.

About this clone: This may come from a read error, since a much larger clone is one base off. The rearrangement uses TRDV2 and TRDJ3; perhaps TRDD2 as D (9 bases). This CDR3 comprises 24 residues. The germline gives CDR1 GEAIGNYY, CDR2 EKD. The CDR3 reads CARDTLPTSGDTRGGSWDTRQMFF. In DNA form, the CDR3 reads TGTGCCCGTGACACCCTTCCTACTAGTGGGGATACACGGGGAGGCTCCTGGGACACCCGACAGATGTTTTTC.

This clone was recorded a few times. Only one base separates this from a far larger clonotype, so it likely reflects a read error. The chain uses TRDV2 and TRDJ3, with 8 nucleotides matching TRDD3. The germline V gene has CDR1 GEAIGNYY and CDR2 EKD. The CDR3 is 20 residues long. In nucleotides, the CDR3 is TGTGCCTGTGACACCATGACTGGGGGTGCTAGCTCCTGGGACACCCGACAGGTGTTTTTC. It specifies CACDTMTGGASSWDTRQVFF.

The table lists this clone with a few counts. This rearrangement joins TRDV2 to TRDJ1; D may be TRDD3 (6 bases). Deletions cut 2 bases from V and 0 bases from J, with 18 bases between. The CDR3 totals 17 residues. Germline V CDR1 and CDR2: GEAIGNYY, EKD. As DNA, the CDR3 is TGTGCCTGTGACAGCCCCGGGGATCCAGATTACACCGATAAACTCATCTTT. Translating it yields CACDSPGDPDYTDKLIF.

By share, this clone ranks as medium-sized. The V call is TRDV2, the J call TRDJ1; tentative D call: TRDD3 (6 bases). The CDR3 covers 17 residues. Germline CDR1 reads GEAIGNYY; CDR2 reads EKD. Trimming left V 1 base short and J 3 bases short, with 20 bases between. The CDR3 coding sequence is TGTGCCTGTGACACGGTGGGGGGTCCGCGTAGGTCCGATAAACTCATCTTT. It encodes CACDTVGGPRRSDKLIF.

This clone turned up a few times. A far larger clone is just one base off, so this is likely a read error. The genes are TRDV2 and TRDJ1, with 7 bases that match TRDD3. CDR3 length: 18 amino acids. Germline V CDR1 and CDR2: GEAIGNYY, EKD. CDR3 residues: CACDTVGTGVHPTDKPIF. The CDR3 DNA follows: TGTGCCTGTGACACCGTGGGAACTGGGGTACACCCCACCGATAAACCCATCTTT.

The sample holds a few counts of this clone. This likely stems from a read error, as it lies one base from a far larger clone. The sample has other DNA sequences that encode this CDR3 too. The chain couples TRDV2 to TRDJ2, with D tentatively TRDD2 (5 bases). Germline-derived CDR1 and CDR2 are GEAIGNYY and EKD. The CDR3 runs 19 residues. CDR3 bases: TGTGCCTGCGACACAATCATTCCTGGAGCCGGCAGCATGACAGCACAACTCTTCTTT. Residues: CACDTIIPGAGSMTAQLFF.

Comment on this clone: TCRdb pairs this DNA with a much larger clone's protein that differs at residue 13, likely a read error; the protein shown was translated from the DNA. As DNA, the CDR3 is TGTGCCTGTGACACCCTGGGGGATAGAATTAAGGATGAACTCATCTTT. Translating it yields CACDTLGDRIKDELIF. The chain joins TRDV2 to TRDJ1; the match to TRDD3 covers 10 bases. Losses at the gene ends were 0 bases for V and 9 bases for J; bases not matched to a gene: 12. Germline lookup yields CDR1 GEAIGNYY and CDR2 EKD. This CDR3 spans 16 amino acids.

This clone came up a few times. The V gene is TRDV2, the J gene TRDJ1, with TRDD3 identical over 12 bases. Germline V gene lookup returns CDR1 GEAIGNYY and CDR2 EKD. Unmatched junction bases numbered 17, after V lost 3 bases and J lost 7 bases. This CDR3 has 18 residues. CDR3 sequence: CACDPVLGDTEGTGKLIF. DNA of the CDR3: TGTGCCTGTGACCCCGTACTGGGGGATACAGAAGGGACGGGTAAACTCATCTTT.

This clone was picked up a small number of times. A far larger clone is just one base off, so this is likely a read error. The identical CDR3 is also encoded by other nucleotide sequences in the sample. The rearrangement joins TRDV2 to TRDJ1; D ambiguous. Per germline, CDR1 GEAIGNYY and CDR2 EKD. The CDR3 is 13 residues long. Trimming removed 0 bases at V and 1 base at J, with 5 bases between. The CDR3 here is CACDTELTDKLIF. In nucleotides, the CDR3 is TGTGCCTGTGACACCGAACTCACCGATAAACTCATCTTT.

Concerning this clone: A read error is the likely source, as a far larger clone sits one nucleotide away. The gene calls are TRDV2 and TRDJ1; 10 bases are a match to TRDD3. CDR1 is GEAIGNYY, CDR2 EKD, per germline. The J segment lost 4 bases and the V segment lost 1 base, leaving 23 bases of the junction unmatched. The CDR3 is 21 amino acids. CDR3 sequence: CACDTVGSTGGFRVEVDKLIF. The CDR3 bases are TGTGCCTGTGACACTGTGGGGAGTACTGGGGGATTTCGGGTCGAGGTCGATAAACTCATCTTT.

This clone was observed a few times. The protein given by TCRdb reflects a much larger clone and differs at residue 9 from this DNA's translation, likely from a read error; the protein shown is the DNA's translation. The chain joins TRDV2 to TRDJ1; 8 nucleotides match TRDD3. Germline trimming cut 3 bases from V and 5 bases from J; bases unmatched to any gene: 10. This CDR3 comprises 15 residues. CDR1 is GEAIGNYY and CDR2 is EKD in the germline V gene. CDR3 nucleotide sequence: TGTGCCTGTGACTTACTGGGGGCCCCCTCAGATAAACTCATCTTT. Encoded protein: CACDLLGAPSDKLIF.

This clone is categorized as medium-sized. The chain joins TRDV2 to TRDJ3, with 8 positions matching TRDD3. Germline V gives CDR1 GEAIGNYY, CDR2 EKD. CDR3 size: 24 residues. V trimming: 3 bases; J trimming: 0 bases; junction bases outside the gene matches: 24. CDR3 bases: TGTGCCTGTGACTTCCTAATCGGAGCTGGGGGGATAGAAACTAGCTCCTGGGACACCCGACAGATGTTTTTC. It encodes CACDFLIGAGGIETSSWDTRQMFF.

Concerning this clone itself: A much larger clone sits a single nucleotide away, making a read error possible. The same CDR3 can be traced to other DNA sequences in this sample. CDR3 bases: TGTGCCTGTGACAGGCTGGGAGATACCGATAAACTCATCTTT. Protein product: CACDRLGDTDKLIF. The chain joins TRDV2 to TRDJ1; tentative D call: TRDD3 (5 bases). Germline V gene data show CDR1 as GEAIGNYY and CDR2 as EKD. The CDR3 covers 14 residues. Trimming took 2 bases from V and 2 from J, leaving 11 bases between them.

CDR3 nucleotide sequence: TGTGCTCTTGGCCCTACCCAAGAACTAGGGTTCGGGGGATTCTTTTCTCCGTACACCGATAAACTCATCTTT. Protein: CALGPTQELGFGGFFSPYTDKLIF. The genes are TRDV1 and TRDJ1, with 7 nucleotides matching TRDD3. Germline V gives CDR1 TSWWSYY, CDR2 QGS. Germline trimming cut 6 bases from V and 0 bases from J; bases unmatched to any gene: 34. The CDR3 has 24 residues.

This clone has only a few counts. The chain uses TRDV2 and TRDJ2, with TRDD3 matching 10 bases. The CDR3 covers 16 residues. V was clipped by 0 bases and J by 8 bases; unmatched bases: 8. Germline values: CDR1 GEAIGNYY, CDR2 EKD. CDR3 DNA: TGTGCCTGTGACACCGGTATTGGGGGATACATCGCACAACTCTTCTTT. Amino acids: CACDTGIGGYIAQLFF.

This clone was found a few times. A far larger clone is one base from this, pointing to a likely read error. Other DNA sequences in this specimen translate into the identical CDR3. The chain links TRDV2 to TRDJ1; D may be TRDD3 (6 bases). Germline V CDR1 and CDR2: GEAIGNYY, EKD. The CDR3 has 16 amino acids. This chain's CDR3 is CACDTPWGEGSDKLIF. DNA for the CDR3: TGCGCCTGTGACACCCCGTGGGGGGAAGGCTCCGATAAACTCATCTTT.

This clone has more than one count but fewer than ten. A read error likely explains this, since a far larger clone differs by one base. Other DNA sequences in this sample translate to the same CDR3. The chain combines TRDV2 with TRDJ1, with TRDD3 matching 10 bases. The CDR3 totals 18 residues. Trimming removed 3 bases from V and 3 bases from J; junction bases left unmatched: 15. The V gene's germline CDR1 is GEAIGNYY and CDR2 EKD. CDR3 in amino acids: CACDPLLTGDTRADKLIF. The CDR3 nucleotides read TGTGCCTGTGACCCTCTCTTAACGGGGGATACGCGGGCCGATAAACTCATCTTT.

This clone is termed large. This sequence joins TRDV2 and TRDJ1, with D hard to call. Germline loops: CDR1 GEAIGNYY, CDR2 EKD. Trimming shortened V by 2 bases and J by 0 bases, and 12 bases separated the two germline ends. The CDR3 is 15 amino acids. The CDR3 DNA follows: TGTGCCTGTGACAGCGTGGCGGCTGACACCGATAAACTCATCTTT. As protein: CACDSVAADTDKLIF.